This T cell receptor (beta chain) comes out of a study of T-cell memory formation after mild COVID-19. As for the study in general: TCR clusters were largely donor specific. Findings of the study overall: Second-wave clones with a day 37 peak had unconfirmed SARS-CoV-2 specificity.

The 5'RACE method, run with constant-segment primers, produced TCR alpha and TCR beta cDNA libraries (carrying sample barcodes and UMIs). One entry per CDR3 protein results from TCRdb running MiXCR on the 5' RACE reads. The sample holds approximately 560,000 distinct CDR3 sequences, 15% to 20% seen once. A few counts support this clonotype. Its antigen is unknown. V gave up 4 bases and J gave up 8 bases, with 14 bases separating them. CDR3 length: 14 amino acids. The germline gives CDR1 MGHRA, CDR2 YSYEKL. The rearrangement uses TRBV4-1 and TRBJ1-4; D is unclear. This clonotype was obtained from an adult woman who had mild COVID-19 (a few samples of this study predate the infection). Cell type and time point are not known. Sequenced: PBMCs or a T cell subset sorted from them (not recorded which). The CDR3 bases are TGCGCCAGCAGCCTCCCCGCGAGGGCAGAAAAACTGTTTTTT. It yields the protein CASSLPARAEKLFF.